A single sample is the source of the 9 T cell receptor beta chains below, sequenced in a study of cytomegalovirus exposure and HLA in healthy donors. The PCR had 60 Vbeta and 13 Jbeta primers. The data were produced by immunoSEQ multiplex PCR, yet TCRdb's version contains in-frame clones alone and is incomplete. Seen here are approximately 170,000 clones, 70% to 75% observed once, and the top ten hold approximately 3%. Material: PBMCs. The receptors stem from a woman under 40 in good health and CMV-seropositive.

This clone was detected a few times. CDR3 DNA: TGTGCCAGCAGTGAAGTGGGGACAGCCATGAACTATGGCTACACCTTC. Its protein is CASSEVGTAMNYGYTF. This chain connects TRBV2 to TRBJ1-2; 7 nucleotides align to TRBD1. Germline CDR1 reads SNHLY; CDR2 reads FYNNEI. This CDR3 is built from 16 residues. The V gene end was trimmed by 1 base and the J gene end by 2 bases; junction bases not matched to a gene: 7.

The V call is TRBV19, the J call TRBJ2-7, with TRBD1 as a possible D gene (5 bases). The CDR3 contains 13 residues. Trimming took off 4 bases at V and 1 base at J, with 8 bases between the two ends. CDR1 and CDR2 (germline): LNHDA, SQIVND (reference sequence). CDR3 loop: CASSKRGSYEQYF. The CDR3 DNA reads TGTGCCAGTAGTAAAAGGGGTTCCTACGAGCAGTACTTC. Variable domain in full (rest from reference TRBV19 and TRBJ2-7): DGGITQSPKYLFRKEGQNVTLSCEQNLNHDAMYWYRQDPGQGLRLIYYSQIVNDFQKGDIAEGYSVSREKKESFPLTVTSAQKNPTAFYLCASSKRGSYEQYFGPGTRLTVT.

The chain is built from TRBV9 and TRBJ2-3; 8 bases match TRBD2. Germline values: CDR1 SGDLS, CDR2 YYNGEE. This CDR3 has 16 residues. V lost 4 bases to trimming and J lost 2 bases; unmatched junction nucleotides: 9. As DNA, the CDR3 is TGTGCCAGCAGCCCCTCTAGCGGGCGGTTCACAGATACGCAGTATTTT. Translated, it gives CASSPSSGRFTDTQYF. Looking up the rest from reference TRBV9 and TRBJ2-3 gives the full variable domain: DSGVTQTPKHLITATGQRVTLRCSPRSGDLSVYWYQQSLDQGLQFLIQYYNGEERAKGNILERFSAQQFPDLHSELNLSSLELGDSALYFCASSPSSGRFTDTQYFGPGTRLTVL.

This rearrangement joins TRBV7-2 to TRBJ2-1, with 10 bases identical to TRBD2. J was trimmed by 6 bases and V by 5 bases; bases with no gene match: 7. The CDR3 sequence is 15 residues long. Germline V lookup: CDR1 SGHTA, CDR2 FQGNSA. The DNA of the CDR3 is TGTGCCAGCAGCGGCGGGACTAGCGTCGTCAATGAGCAGTTCTTC. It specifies CASSGGTSVVNEQFF.

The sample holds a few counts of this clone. CDR3 bases: TGTGCCAGCAGCTTAGCGGACAGGGGGCACGACGAGCAGTACTTC. Protein product: CASSLADRGHDEQYF. J is TRBJ2-7 and V is TRBV7-9; 11 bases map to TRBD1. The germline gives CDR1 SEHNR, CDR2 FQNEAQ (reference sequence). The CDR3 has 15 residues. J gave up 5 bases and V 0 bases, and 3 bases lay outside the gene matches.

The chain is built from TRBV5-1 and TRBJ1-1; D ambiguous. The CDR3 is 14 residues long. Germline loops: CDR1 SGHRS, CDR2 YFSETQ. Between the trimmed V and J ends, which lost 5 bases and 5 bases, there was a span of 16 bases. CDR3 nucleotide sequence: TGCGCCAGCAGTCGGAGCCAGCGGCGAACTGAAGCTTTCTTT. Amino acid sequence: CASSRSQRRTEAFF.

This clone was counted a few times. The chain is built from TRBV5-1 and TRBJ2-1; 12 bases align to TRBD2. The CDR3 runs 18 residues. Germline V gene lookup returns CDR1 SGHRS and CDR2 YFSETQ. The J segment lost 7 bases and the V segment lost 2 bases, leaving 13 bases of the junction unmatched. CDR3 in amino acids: CASSLGLAGGPLSNEQFF. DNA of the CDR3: TGCGCCAGCAGCTTAGGCCTAGCGGGAGGGCCGTTGAGTAATGAGCAGTTCTTC. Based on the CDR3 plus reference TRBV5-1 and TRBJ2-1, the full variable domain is KAGVTQTPRYLIKTRGQQVTLSCSPISGHRSVSWYQQTPGQGLQFLFEYFSETQRNKGNFPGRFSGRQFSNSRSEMNVSTLELGDSALYLCASSLGLAGGPLSNEQFFGPGTRLTVL.

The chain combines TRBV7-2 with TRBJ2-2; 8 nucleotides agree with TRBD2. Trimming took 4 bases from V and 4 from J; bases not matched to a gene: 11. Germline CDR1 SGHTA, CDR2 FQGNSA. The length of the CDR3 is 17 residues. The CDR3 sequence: CASSSSGGDYSTGELFF. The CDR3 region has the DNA TGTGCCAGCAGCTCAAGCGGGGGCGATTACTCCACCGGGGAGCTGTTTTTT.

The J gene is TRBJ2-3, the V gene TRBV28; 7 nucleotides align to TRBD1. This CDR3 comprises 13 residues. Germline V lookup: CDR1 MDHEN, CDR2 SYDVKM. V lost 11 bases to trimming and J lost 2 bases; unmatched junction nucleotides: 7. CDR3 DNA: TGTGCCGGCCGGGACAGCGACACAGATACGCAGTATTTT. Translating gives CAGRDSDTDTQYF.